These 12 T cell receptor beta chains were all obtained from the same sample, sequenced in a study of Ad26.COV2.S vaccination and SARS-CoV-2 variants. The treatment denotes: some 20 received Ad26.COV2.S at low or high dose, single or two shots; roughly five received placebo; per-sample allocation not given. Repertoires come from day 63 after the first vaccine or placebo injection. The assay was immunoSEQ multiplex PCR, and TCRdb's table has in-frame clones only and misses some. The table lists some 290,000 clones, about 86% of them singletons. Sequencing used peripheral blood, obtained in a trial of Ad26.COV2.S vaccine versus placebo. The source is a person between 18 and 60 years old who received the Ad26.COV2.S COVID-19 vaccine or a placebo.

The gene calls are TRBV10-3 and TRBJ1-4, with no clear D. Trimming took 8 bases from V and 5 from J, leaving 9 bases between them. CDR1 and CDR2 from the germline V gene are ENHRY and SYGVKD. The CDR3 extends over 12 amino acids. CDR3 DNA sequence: TGTGCCATCGCGACGGACAATGAAAAACTGTTTTTT. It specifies CAIATDNEKLFF.

This chain's CDR3 is CASSLSGANYGYTF. The DNA of the CDR3 is TGTGCCAGCAGCTTATCAGGCGCTAACTATGGCTACACCTTC. The rearrangement uses TRBV7-9 and TRBJ1-2, with D unresolved. CDR1 is SEHNR, CDR2 FQNEAQ, per germline (reference sequence). Trimming shortened V by 2 bases and J by 0 bases, and 7 bases separated the two germline ends. The CDR3 covers 14 residues.

The CDR3 DNA reads as TGTGCCAGCAGCCAACTCGGGGGAATGGATGGCTACACCTTC. Encoded protein: CASSQLGGMDGYTF. The chain uses TRBV3-1 (or the pseudogene TRBV3-2) and TRBJ1-2; possibly TRBD1 for D (5 bases). The length of the CDR3 is 14 residues. Germline lookup yields CDR1 LGHDT and CDR2 YNNKEL (reference sequence). The V end was cut by 2 bases, the J end by 6 bases, with 13 bases between.

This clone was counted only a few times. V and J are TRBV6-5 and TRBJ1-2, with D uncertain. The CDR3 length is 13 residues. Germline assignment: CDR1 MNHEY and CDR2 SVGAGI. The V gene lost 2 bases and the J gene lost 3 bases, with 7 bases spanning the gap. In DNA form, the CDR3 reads TGTGCCAGCAGTTACGGCAGATACTATGGCTACACCTTC. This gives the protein CASSYGRYYGYTF.

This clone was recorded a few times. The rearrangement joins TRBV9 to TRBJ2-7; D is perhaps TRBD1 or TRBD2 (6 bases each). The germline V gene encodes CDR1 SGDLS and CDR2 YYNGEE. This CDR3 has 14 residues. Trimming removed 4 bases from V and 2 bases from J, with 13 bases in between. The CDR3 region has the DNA TGTGCCAGCAGCCTAGAGGGGGGTCCCTACGAGCAGTACTTC. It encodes CASSLEGGPYEQYF.

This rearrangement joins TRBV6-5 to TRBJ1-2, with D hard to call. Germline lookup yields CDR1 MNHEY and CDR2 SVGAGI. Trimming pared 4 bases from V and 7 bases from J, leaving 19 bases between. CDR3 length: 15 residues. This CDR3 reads CASSSSAGLVSGYTF. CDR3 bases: TGTGCCAGCAGTTCCAGCGCAGGCTTGGTTAGTGGCTACACCTTC.

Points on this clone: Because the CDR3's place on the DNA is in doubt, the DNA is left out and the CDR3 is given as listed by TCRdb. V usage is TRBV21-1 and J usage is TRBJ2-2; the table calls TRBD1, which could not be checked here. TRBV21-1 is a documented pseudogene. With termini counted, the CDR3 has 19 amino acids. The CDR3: CASSKDKLVGTGNTGELFF.

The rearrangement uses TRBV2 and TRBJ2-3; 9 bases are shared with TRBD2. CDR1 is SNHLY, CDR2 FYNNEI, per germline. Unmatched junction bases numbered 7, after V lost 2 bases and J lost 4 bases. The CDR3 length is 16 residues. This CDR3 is CASSEWLRGGADTQYF. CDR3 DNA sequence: TGTGCCAGCAGTGAATGGCTTCGCGGGGGGGCAGATACGCAGTATTTT.

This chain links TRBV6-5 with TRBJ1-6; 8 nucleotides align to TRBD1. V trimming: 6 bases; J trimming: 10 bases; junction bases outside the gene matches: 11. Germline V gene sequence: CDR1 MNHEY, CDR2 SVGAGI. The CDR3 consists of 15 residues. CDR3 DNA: TGTGCCAGCAGCGGAAAGGAGACAGGGGAGTCACCCCTCCACTTT. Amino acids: CASSGKETGESPLHF.

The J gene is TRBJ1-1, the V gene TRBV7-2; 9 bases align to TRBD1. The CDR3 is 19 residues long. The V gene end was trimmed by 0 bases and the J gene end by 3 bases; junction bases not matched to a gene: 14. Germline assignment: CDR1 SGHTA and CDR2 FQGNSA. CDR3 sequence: CASSLAKGFTRTGDTEAFF. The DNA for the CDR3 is TGTGCCAGCAGCTTAGCGAAGGGGTTTACAAGGACAGGGGACACTGAAGCTTTCTTT. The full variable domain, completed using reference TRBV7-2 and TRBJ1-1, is GAGVSQSPSNKVTEKGKDVELRCDPISGHTALYWYRQSLGQGLEFLIYFQGNSAPDKSGLPSDRFSAERTGGSVSTLTIQRTQQEDSAVYLCASSLAKGFTRTGDTEAFFGQGTRLTVV.

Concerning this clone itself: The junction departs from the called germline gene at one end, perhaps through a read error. For the CDR3, the DNA is TGTGCCACCAGCGGAGACAACTCACCCCTCCACTTT. This codes for CATSGDNSPLHF. The gene calls are TRBV15 and TRBJ1-6; D remains ambiguous. This CDR3 contains 12 residues. Germline assignment: CDR1 LNHNV and CDR2 YYDKDF (reference sequence).

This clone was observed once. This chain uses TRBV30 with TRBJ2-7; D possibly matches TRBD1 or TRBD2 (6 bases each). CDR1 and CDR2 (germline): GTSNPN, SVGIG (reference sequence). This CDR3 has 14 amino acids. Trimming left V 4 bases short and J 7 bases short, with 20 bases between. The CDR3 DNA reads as TGTGCCTGGAAATTCGGCCCGGGGGCTTTGGAGCAGTACTTC. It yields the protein CAWKFGPGALEQYF.